The 21 T cell receptor beta chains presented below share a single source sample, sequenced in a study of graft-versus-host responses after intestinal transplantation. Sequencing was performed with immunoSEQ multiplex PCR; in TCRdb, only in-frame clones are kept and a portion is missing. In the table there are 95,000 to 100,000 clones, around 88% of which are singletons. This material consisted of PBMCs, taken 255 days after intestinal transplant. The receptors originated from a human patient who received an intestinal transplant, so some T cells may come from the graft donor.

The V call is TRBV15, the J call TRBJ1-4, with 7 nucleotides matching TRBD1. Germline V lookup: CDR1 LNHNV, CDR2 YYDKDF (reference sequence). CDR3 length: 16 residues. With V trimmed by 3 bases and J by 0 bases, 4 bases remained unmatched. In DNA, the CDR3 is TGTGCCACCAGCAGTCAGGGGACAGCAACTAATGAAAAACTGTTTTTT. It translates to CATSSQGTATNEKLFF. The full variable domain, its missing parts supplied by reference TRBV15 and TRBJ1-4, is DAMVIQNPRYQVTQFGKPVTLSCSQTLNHNVMYWYQQKSSQAPKLLFHYYDKDFNNEADTPDNFQSRRPNTSFCFLDIRSPGLGDTAMYLCATSSQGTATNEKLFFGSGTQLSVL.

This clone was seen only a few times. The V and J genes are TRBV9 and TRBJ2-2, with D uncertain. Germline lookup yields CDR1 SGDLS and CDR2 YYNGEE. The CDR3 covers 12 residues. The V end lost 0 bases, the J end lost 5 bases, and 2 bases lay between the germline ends. The CDR3 sequence: CASSVATGELFF. DNA for the CDR3: TGTGCCAGCAGCGTAGCAACCGGGGAGCTGTTTTTT.

The chain combines TRBV4-1 with TRBJ2-5, with 8 positions matching TRBD2. Germline CDR1 MGHRA, CDR2 YSYEKL. V was pared by 4 bases and J by 7 bases, with 14 bases of the junction left unmatched. The CDR3 length is 16 residues. The CDR3 spells CASSLRGAGVQATQYF. The CDR3, as DNA: TGCGCCAGCAGCCTCCGGGGAGCGGGGGTCCAGGCGACCCAGTACTTC.

The V call is TRBV9, the J call TRBJ2-2; no definite D call. CDR1 and CDR2 (germline): SGDLS, YYNGEE. V gave up 8 bases and J gave up 9 bases, with 20 bases separating them. This CDR3 region has 14 residues. CDR3 coding DNA: TGTGCCAGAGGACGGCTGGAGACCCACCGGGAGCTGTTTTTT. Translated: CARGRLETHRELFF. Full variable domain (outside the CDR3, taken from reference TRBV9 and TRBJ2-2): DSGVTQTPKHLITATGQRVTLRCSPRSGDLSVYWYQQSLDQGLQFLIQYYNGEERAKGNILERFSAQQFPDLHSELNLSSLELGDSALYFCARGRLETHRELFFGEGSRLTVL.

The chain recombines TRBV6-5 with TRBJ1-1; possible D gene TRBD1, 6 bases. The germline gives CDR1 MNHEY, CDR2 SVGAGI. The V end was cut by 0 bases, the J end by 3 bases, with 14 bases between. The CDR3 runs to 16 residues. CDR3 residues: CASSYSGLGADTEAFF. CDR3 nucleotide sequence: TGTGCCAGCAGTTACTCGGGGTTGGGGGCGGACACTGAAGCTTTCTTT.

The chain links TRBV30 to TRBJ1-4, with no clear D. V was cut by 0 bases and J by 8 bases, with 13 bases left in between. Germline CDR1 reads GTSNPN; CDR2 reads SVGIG (reference sequence). The CDR3 loop spans 14 amino acids. CDR3 in amino acids: CAWSVGGKAEKLFF. The CDR3 DNA reads as TGTGCCTGGAGTGTAGGAGGGAAAGCAGAAAAACTGTTTTTT.

The V and J genes are TRBV6-5 and TRBJ1-4; no clear D gene. This CDR3 spans 14 amino acids. The germline CDR1 and CDR2 sequences are MNHEY and SVGAGI. Trimming left V 5 bases short and J 4 bases short, with 11 bases between. CDR3 residues: CASSLDRFNEKLFF. The CDR3 nucleotides read TGTGCCAGCAGTCTAGACCGTTTTAATGAAAAACTGTTTTTT.

J is TRBJ2-1 and V is TRBV5-1; TRBD1 might be the D (5 bases). Trimming took 3 bases from V and 10 from J, leaving 14 bases between them. The germline V gene has CDR1 SGHRS and CDR2 YFSETQ. The CDR3 spans 13 residues. The chain's CDR3 is CASSWGEVGEQFF. The CDR3 DNA is TGCGCCAGCAGCTGGGGCGAGGTCGGGGAGCAGTTCTTC.

The V call is TRBV19, the J call TRBJ1-2; D is ambiguous. Germline V gives CDR1 LNHDA, CDR2 SQIVND (reference sequence). This CDR3 is 14 amino acids long. Trimming took off 0 bases at V and 7 bases at J, with 12 bases between the two ends. CDR3 in amino acids: CASSIDLFGSGYTF. The CDR3 DNA reads TGTGCCAGTAGTATAGATCTATTTGGGTCTGGCTACACCTTC.

The genes are TRBV10-1 and TRBJ1-1; 11 bases fit TRBD1. This CDR3 contains 18 residues. Germline V lookup: CDR1 WNHNN, CDR2 SYGVQD (reference sequence). V lost 6 bases and J lost 4; bases outside the gene matches: 16. The CDR3 DNA reads TGCGCCAGCAGGGCGTGGACAGGGGGCGGATCAAGGGCCACTGAAGCTTTCTTT. This translates into CASRAWTGGGSRATEAFF.

The chain carries TRBV2 and TRBJ1-6; D remains ambiguous. In germline, CDR1 is SNHLY, CDR2 FYNNEI. CDR3 length: 13 amino acids. Trimming stripped 9 bases from V and 9 bases from J, with 15 bases between. Here the CDR3 reads CASWESLSSPLHF. The CDR3 coding sequence is TGTGCCAGTTGGGAAAGTTTGAGTTCACCCCTCCACTTT.

This clone was seen a single time. The chain employs TRBV27 and TRBJ1-5; D is ambiguous. Trimming cost V 6 bases and J 1 base, with 13 bases left between them. The length of the CDR3 is 15 residues. CDR1 MNHEY and CDR2 SMNVEV come from the germline V gene (reference sequence). The DNA of the CDR3 is TGTGCCAGCAGCTTAATATCCGGGAGCAATCAGCCCCAGCATTTT. Amino acid sequence: CASSLISGSNQPQHF.

This chain connects TRBV5-1 to TRBJ1-1; D remains ambiguous. V was cut by 0 bases and J by 1 base, with 10 bases left in between. CDR3 length: 15 residues. The germline V gene encodes CDR1 SGHRS and CDR2 YFSETQ. CDR3 protein: CASSLGREGNTEAFF. The CDR3 DNA reads as TGCGCCAGCAGCTTGGGGAGGGAGGGGAACACTGAAGCTTTCTTT.

A note on this clone: Distinct nucleotide sequences in the sample also encode this CDR3. This chain uses TRBV5-1 with TRBJ2-5; TRBD1 agrees at 8 bases. Losses at the gene ends were 4 bases for V and 4 bases for J; bases not matched to a gene: 3. Per the germline V gene, CDR1 is SGHRS and CDR2 is YFSETQ. This CDR3 is built from 13 residues. The CDR3 region has the DNA TGCGCCAGCAGCGGGACAGGCTCAGAGACCCAGTACTTC. It encodes CASSGTGSETQYF.

The table lists this clone with a few counts. The chain joins TRBV2 to TRBJ2-7, with D tentatively TRBD1 (5 bases). V was cut by 8 bases and J by 0 bases, with 8 bases left in between. CDR3 length: 12 amino acids. CDR1 is SNHLY and CDR2 is FYNNEI in the germline V gene. The CDR3 loop reads CASQGLSYEQYF. DNA for the CDR3: TGTGCCAGCCAGGGTCTCTCCTACGAGCAGTACTTC.

The chain couples TRBV11-2 to TRBJ2-3; 7 nucleotides match TRBD2. The CDR3 has 15 residues. Germline loops: CDR1 SGHAT, CDR2 FQNNGV. With V trimmed by 5 bases and J by 4 bases, 9 bases remained unmatched. The CDR3 coding sequence is TGTGCCAGCAGCGCCTACGCCCTAGCGGCAGATACGCAGTATTTT. It specifies CASSAYALAADTQYF.

The chain is built from TRBV6-5 and TRBJ1-6; weak D call: TRBD1 (5 bases). This CDR3 is built from 13 residues. Between the trimmed V and J ends, which lost 8 bases and 6 bases, there was a span of 11 bases. Germline CDR1 and CDR2: MNHEY and SVGAGI. This CDR3 is CASQRQSNSPLHF. Here the CDR3 DNA reads TGTGCCAGCCAAAGACAGAGTAATTCACCCCTCCACTTT.

This clone appeared a few times. The J gene is TRBJ2-3, the V gene TRBV5-6, with 11 positions matching TRBD1. Germline V gene sequence: CDR1 SGHDT, CDR2 YYEEEE. After removal of 4 bases from V and 7 bases from J, the junction contained 8 bases not matched to a gene. CDR3 length: 15 residues. CDR3 in amino acids: CASSQDRGQGHTQYF. CDR3 nucleotides: TGTGCCAGCAGCCAGGACAGGGGGCAAGGCCATACGCAGTATTTT. The full variable domain, with the rest looked up from reference TRBV5-6 and TRBJ2-3, is DAGVTQSPTHLIKTRGQQVTLRCSPKSGHDTVSWYQQALGQGPQFIFQYYEEEERQRGNFPDRFSGHQFPNYSSELNVNALLLGDSALYLCASSQDRGQGHTQYFGPGTRLTVL.

This chain connects TRBV7-6 to TRBJ2-5, with TRBD1 as a possible D gene (6 bases). Germline CDR1 and CDR2: SGHVS and FNYEAQ. This CDR3 contains 13 residues. The CDR3 DNA reads TGTGCAACCGGGACAAACCACCAAGAGACCCAGTACTTC. Its translation is CATGTNHQETQYF.

The V call is TRBV7-6, the J call TRBJ2-1; TRBD1 matches at 8 bases. The CDR3 sequence is 15 residues long. Losses at the gene ends were 3 bases for V and 2 bases for J; bases not matched to a gene: 3. CDR1 is SGHVS, CDR2 FNYEAQ, per germline. The CDR3 region is CASSLAGGPYNEQFF. The DNA of the CDR3 is TGTGCCAGCAGCTTGGCAGGGGGCCCCTACAATGAGCAGTTCTTC.

The chain recombines TRBV19 with TRBJ2-7; D is undetermined. The CDR3 loop spans 13 amino acids. The V end was cut by 4 bases, the J end by 1 base, with 8 bases between. The germline CDR1 and CDR2 sequences are LNHDA and SQIVND (reference sequence). The CDR3 spells CASSTGRSYEQYF. DNA for the CDR3: TGTGCCAGTAGTACCGGACGGTCCTACGAGCAGTACTTC.